This T cell receptor beta chain was sequenced for a study of identical twins. Regarding the study as a whole: Models predicted too little out-of-frame TCR alpha sharing in monozygotic twins.

Of note for this clonotype: Its antigen remains unidentified.

Each CDR3 protein gets one entry after TCRdb re-called the 5' RACE reads with MiXCR. The table has about 530,000 distinct CDR3 sequences, nearly 15% seen once; the top ten hold less than 0.5%. The CDR3 is 14 residues long. The germline V gene encodes CDR1 ENHRY and CDR2 SYGVKD. The same data also went into a second study, on yellow fever vaccine responses in identical twins.

The V gene is TRBV10-3, the J gene TRBJ2-5; 10 bases align to TRBD2. The sequenced sample was CD4+ T cells sorted from blood. This TCR derives from a woman younger than 35 in good health. CDR3 bases: TGTGCGGGGAGCGGGGGGGTTGGACAAGAGACCCAGTACTTC. Encoded protein: CAGSGGVGQETQYF.